This T cell receptor beta chain was sequenced during a study of shared clonotypes between healthy human individuals. General study results and limits: The genetic and exposure-history diversity represented was limited by few donors.

With V trimmed by 0 bases and J by 6 bases, 4 bases remained unmatched. Germline lookup yields CDR1 SGHRS and CDR2 YFSETQ. This CDR3 is built from 15 residues. This clone was recorded a few times. Its antigen is as yet unknown. The method was immunoSEQ multiplex PCR; TCRdb's version includes in-frame clones alone and lacks a portion of them. This sample yields around 440,000 clones, of which roughly three quarters are seen a single time; 12% belongs to the top ten. Sequenced: PBMCs. The chain joins TRBV5-1 to TRBJ1-5, with 9 positions matching TRBD1. The clonotype comes from a woman aged 40 to 49 in good health. Some clones in this sample may be carry-over from other donors' samples. The chain's CDR3 is CASSLGGQGGQPQHF. The CDR3 DNA is TGCGCCAGCAGCTTGGGGGGACAGGGCGGTCAGCCCCAGCATTTT.